Following are 15 T cell receptor beta chains from one sample sequenced in a study of blood T cells in healthy people across ages. Then a second PCR, running about 6 to 12 cycles, was carried out with a sample-barcoded 5' primer and a J-beta primer mix. A single record per CDR3 protein comes from TCRdb applying MiXCR to the 5' RACE reads. The sample has fewer than 2,000,000 distinct CDR3 sequences, about 35% seen once. The material sequenced was blood. All receptors derive from a woman in her thirties in good health.

This clonotype was seen only a few times. The chain uses TRBV20-1 and TRBJ2-7, with D possibly being TRBD2 (7 bases). The CDR3 runs to 15 residues. Trimming removed 3 bases at V and 0 bases at J, with 15 bases between. CDR1 DFQATT and CDR2 SNEGSKA come from the germline V gene (reference sequence). The CDR3 DNA is TGCAGTGCTAGTCAGTATGCGGGGGCCTCCTACGAGCAGTACTTC. This encodes CSASQYAGASYEQYF.

This chain connects TRBV7-6 to TRBJ2-7, with D possibly being TRBD1 (8 bases). This CDR3 has 15 amino acids. Trimming shortened V by 4 bases and J by 6 bases, and 19 bases separated the two germline ends. The V gene's germline CDR1 is SGHVS and CDR2 FNYEAQ. CDR3 nucleotides: TGTGCCAGCAGCTGGGGACCGACAGGGGAGGGCGAGCAGTACTTC. It specifies CASSWGPTGEGEQYF. Full variable domain (remainder filled in from reference TRBV7-6 and TRBJ2-7): GAGVSQSPRYKVTKRGQDVALRCDPISGHVSLYWYRQALGQGPEFLTYFNYEAQQDKSGLPNDRFSAERPEGSISTLTIQRTEQRDSAMYRCASSWGPTGEGEQYFGPGTRLTVT.

The J gene is TRBJ2-3, the V gene TRBV12-3 or TRBV12-4, with 9 positions matching TRBD2. Unmatched junction bases numbered 12, after V lost 6 bases and J lost 5 bases. The length of the CDR3 is 16 residues. The chain's CDR3 is CASRPIAGVGGDTQYF. Here the CDR3 DNA reads TGTGCCAGCAGACCCATAGCGGGAGTGGGGGGAGATACGCAGTATTTT.

This chain uses TRBV11-3 with TRBJ2-3, with TRBD2 identical over 15 bases. The CDR3 is made up of 18 amino acids. The germline gives CDR1 SGHNT, CDR2 YENEEA. V trimming: 3 bases; J trimming: 1 base; junction bases outside the gene matches: 5. In nucleotides, the CDR3 is TGTGCCAGCAGCTTGGGGACTAGCGGGGGGAAGGGCACAGATACGCAGTATTTT. Its protein product is CASSLGTSGGKGTDTQYF. Complete variable domain (other parts from reference TRBV11-3 and TRBJ2-3): EAGVVQSPRYKIIEKKQPVAFWCNPISGHNTLYWYLQNLGQGPELLIRYENEEAVDDSQLPKDRFSAERLKGVDSTLKIQPAELGDSAVYLCASSLGTSGGKGTDTQYFGPGTRLTVL.

The chain joins TRBV29-1 to TRBJ2-5; 11 bases are shared with TRBD2. The J call is doubtful: the DNA matches TRBJ2-7 better. Per the germline V gene, CDR1 is SQVTM and CDR2 is ANQGSEA. CDR3 length: 13 amino acids. The CDR3 here is CSVKTSGGYEQYF. The CDR3, as DNA: TGCAGCGTCAAAACTAGCGGGGGCTACGAGCAGTACTTC.

Many counts were recorded for this clonotype. CDR3 nucleotides: TGCAGCGTTGAGGTGGGAGTACCCACAGATACGCAGTATTTT. Protein product: CSVEVGVPTDTQYF. V gene TRBV29-1 combines with J gene TRBJ2-3; weak D call: TRBD2 (5 bases). The CDR3 is 14 residues long. In germline, CDR1 is SQVTM, CDR2 ANQGSEA. The germline V and J ends were trimmed by 3 bases and 2 bases, with 12 bases remaining between them.

In this sample, this clonotype turned up many times. This chain connects TRBV3-1 to TRBJ2-5; 8 bases map to TRBD2. V lost 4 bases to trimming and J lost 0 bases; unmatched junction nucleotides: 19. The CDR3 spans 20 residues. CDR1 LGHDT and CDR2 YNNKEL come from the germline V gene (reference sequence). The CDR3 region is CASSRLTESGGGSYQETQYF. CDR3 sequence (DNA): TGTGCCAGCAGCCGACTAACGGAGTCTGGCGGGGGGTCCTACCAAGAGACCCAGTACTTC.

The V call is TRBV28, the J call TRBJ2-7; weak D call: TRBD1 (6 bases). This CDR3 is built from 13 residues. V lost 6 bases to trimming and J lost 6 bases, with 15 bases between them. Germline lookup yields CDR1 MDHEN and CDR2 SYDVKM. CDR3: CASSWDIRGEQYF. CDR3 nucleotides: TGTGCCAGCAGCTGGGACATCCGTGGCGAGCAGTACTTC.

This sequence joins TRBV7-6 and TRBJ2-5; TRBD1 is a possible D gene (6 bases). V lost 2 bases and J lost 5, with 15 bases in between. The CDR3 has 15 residues. Looked up from germline, CDR1 is SGHVS and CDR2 is FNYEAQ. CDR3 residues: CASSLSQGKWETQYF. CDR3 DNA sequence: TGTGCCAGCAGCTTAAGTCAGGGGAAATGGGAGACCCAGTACTTC. Supplemented by reference TRBV7-6 and TRBJ2-5, the full variable domain reads GAGVSQSPRYKVTKRGQDVALRCDPISGHVSLYWYRQALGQGPEFLTYFNYEAQQDKSGLPNDRFSAERPEGSISTLTIQRTEQRDSAMYRCASSLSQGKWETQYFGPGTRLLVL.

The chain combines TRBV9 with TRBJ2-7, with D possibly matching TRBD2 (5 bases). This CDR3 contains 15 residues. The germline V gene has CDR1 SGDLS and CDR2 YYNGEE. V lost 4 bases to trimming and J lost 6 bases, with 20 bases between them. The CDR3 DNA sequence: TGTGCCAGCAGCCCCCGGCCCGGGTTGGAGGTCGAGCAGTACTTC. Translated, it gives CASSPRPGLEVEQYF.

This clonotype was counted only a few times. The gene calls are TRBV9 and TRBJ2-3; 8 bases align to TRBD2. This CDR3 has 19 residues. V dropped 0 bases and J dropped 2; count of bases not matched to a gene: 14. Germline loops: CDR1 SGDLS, CDR2 YYNGEE. The CDR3 spells CASSVAWGGRGAITDTQYF. In DNA, the CDR3 is TGTGCCAGCAGCGTAGCCTGGGGGGGGCGGGGGGCAATCACAGATACGCAGTATTTT.

The chain couples TRBV13 to TRBJ2-5; D may be TRBD2 (6 bases). CDR1 is PRHDT, CDR2 FYEKMQ, per germline (reference sequence). This CDR3 is built from 14 residues. Trimming took 4 bases from V and 2 from J, leaving 11 bases between them. The DNA for the CDR3 is TGTGCCAGCAGCTCGTTAGCGGAACAAGAGACCCAGTACTTC. It specifies CASSSLAEQETQYF.

The rearrangement joins TRBV27 to TRBJ1-2; D call uncertain. Trimming shortened V by 5 bases and J by 3 bases, and 10 bases separated the two germline ends. CDR3 length: 13 amino acids. CDR1 is MNHEY and CDR2 is SMNVEV in the germline V gene (reference sequence). The CDR3 here is CASSLTSYYGYTF. The CDR3 DNA is TGTGCCAGCAGTCTGACCTCATACTATGGCTACACCTTC.

Of note for this clonotype: The junction departs from germline at one end; a sequencing error may be responsible. V is TRBV12-3 or TRBV12-4 and J is TRBJ2-3; 10 nucleotides line up with TRBD2. The CDR3 consists of 17 residues. The CDR3 sequence is CASSLGLAKFSTDAQYF. Written as DNA, the CDR3 is TGTGCCAGCAGTTTGGGACTAGCGAAGTTTAGCACAGATGCGCAGTATTTT.

As for this clonotype: Compared with germline, one end of the junction differs, possibly owing to a read error. The chain combines TRBV20-1 with TRBJ1-1, with D unresolved. The CDR3 contains 13 residues. CDR1 and CDR2 from the germline V gene are DFQATT and SNEGSKA (reference sequence). This chain's CDR3 is CCARVPENTEAFF. As DNA, the CDR3 is TGCTGTGCTAGAGTTCCCGAAAACACTGAAGCTTTCTTT.